These 29 T cell receptor beta chains came from one sample sequenced in a study of cytomegalovirus exposure and HLA in healthy donors (dated by TCRdb to the late 2010s). The library was obtained by the immunoSEQ multiplex PCR assay. A mixture of 60 forward primers for TCR Vbeta segments and 13 reverse primers for TCR Jbeta segments was used in the multiplex PCR. The source is immuneACCESS, and TCRdb retained only in-frame sequences with V and J called. Part of the clones is not carried over; for the studies checked, unresolved V genes explain less than half of this, and the remainder is unexplained. This sample holds some 100,000 clones; 65% to 85% were observed only once. Jointly, the top ten make up 10% of the sample. Material: PBMCs. The receptors were gathered from a man aged 45-65 years in good health and CMV-seronegative.

The chain employs TRBV7-6 and TRBJ2-1; 9 bases agree with TRBD2. This CDR3 comprises 17 residues. J lost 10 bases, V lost 2 bases, and 15 bases had no gene match. Germline CDR1 reads SGHVS; CDR2 reads FNYEAQ. The DNA for the CDR3 is TGTGCCAGCAGCTTACTATCAACACTAGCGGGCAGGACGGAGCAGTTCTTC. It specifies CASSLLSTLAGRTEQFF.

The genes are TRBV15 and TRBJ2-7; TRBD1 is a possible D gene (6 bases). The CDR3 is 13 residues long. Germline CDR1 and CDR2: LNHNV and YYDKDF (reference sequence). Trimming removed 3 bases from V and 0 bases from J, with 6 bases in between. For the CDR3, the DNA is TGTGCCACCAGCAGGGACAGCTCCTACGAGCAGTACTTC. This codes for CATSRDSSYEQYF.

The rearrangement uses TRBV6-5 and TRBJ1-4; D perhaps matches TRBD1 (6 bases). Germline V gene lookup returns CDR1 MNHEY and CDR2 SVGAGI. V lost 7 bases, J lost 5 bases, and 8 bases lay in between. The CDR3 loop spans 12 amino acids. In DNA form, the CDR3 reads TGTGCCAGCAAACAGGGAAATGAAAAACTGTTTTTT. Its translation: CASKQGNEKLFF.

V usage is TRBV18 and J usage is TRBJ2-2; perhaps TRBD2 as D (5 bases). The CDR3 spans 16 residues. V dropped 0 bases and J dropped 1 base, with 9 bases sitting between them. The germline V gene has CDR1 KGHSH and CDR2 LQKENI. In DNA form, the CDR3 reads TGTGCCAGCTCACCACCCCGGGCGGGGAACACCGGGGAGCTGTTTTTT. Its translation is CASSPPRAGNTGELFF.

The chain employs TRBV5-4 and TRBJ2-2, with 10 bases aligning to TRBD1. CDR3 length: 15 residues. Looked up from germline, CDR1 is SGHNT and CDR2 is YYREEE (reference sequence). Trimming took 4 bases from V and 8 from J; bases not matched to a gene: 8. CDR3 bases: TGTGCCAGCAGCGCGGGACAGGGGAAATGGGGGGAGCTGTTTTTT. As protein: CASSAGQGKWGELFF.

CDR3 region: CASSEDETRNEQYF. CDR3 DNA: TGTGCCAGCAGTGAAGACGAGACAAGGAACGAGCAGTACTTC. The rearrangement uses TRBV2 and TRBJ2-7; no definite D call. CDR1 and CDR2 from the germline V gene are SNHLY and FYNNEI. This CDR3 has 14 residues. V gave up 1 base and J gave up 5 bases, with 12 bases separating them. The full variable domain, with the rest looked up from reference TRBV2 and TRBJ2-7, is EPEVTQTPSHQVTQMGQEVILRCVPISNHLYFYWYRQILGQKVEFLVSFYNNEISEKSEIFDDQFSVERPDGSNFTLKIRSTKLEDSAMYFCASSEDETRNEQYFGPGTRLTVT.

The CDR3 DNA follows: TGTGCCAGCAGTGAACGAGCGGACTCCAACATTCAGTACTTC. Amino acids: CASSERADSNIQYF. The rearrangement links TRBV6-4 to TRBJ2-4; weak D call: TRBD2 (5 bases). CDR1 and CDR2 (germline): MRHNA, SNTAGT. V was trimmed by 3 bases and J by 7 bases, leaving 13 bases between them. The CDR3 length is 14 residues.

The rearrangement joins TRBV2 to TRBJ1-5, with D possibly TRBD1 on 6 matching bases. The CDR3 extends over 14 amino acids. CDR1 is SNHLY, CDR2 FYNNEI, per germline. The V and J ends lost 5 bases and 3 bases respectively, with 11 bases between them. CDR3 DNA: TGTGCCAGCAGTCCCGGGACAATCAATCAGCCCCAGCATTTT. Translated, it gives CASSPGTINQPQHF.

This clone was seen more than once but under ten times. The chain has TRBV6-1 and TRBJ1-3; D ambiguous. The CDR3 length is 14 residues. The V end was cut by 5 bases, the J end by 0 bases, with 8 bases between. Germline V gives CDR1 MNHNS, CDR2 SASEGT. The CDR3 DNA sequence: TGTGCCAGCAGTACAACAGTCTCTGGAAACACCATATATTTT. Translation gives CASSTTVSGNTIYF.

V is TRBV19 and J is TRBJ1-1; D might be TRBD1 (5 bases). This CDR3 spans 14 amino acids. The V and J ends lost 3 bases and 5 bases respectively, with 13 bases between them. Germline V gene data show CDR1 as LNHDA and CDR2 as SQIVND (reference sequence). CDR3 nucleotide sequence: TGTGCCAGTAGTATTCGAGGGACTGGGACTGAAGCTTTCTTT. Translation gives CASSIRGTGTEAFF.

This chain connects TRBV28 to TRBJ2-7; 7 nucleotides line up with TRBD1. Per germline, CDR1 MDHEN and CDR2 SYDVKM. The J segment lost 9 bases and the V segment lost 3 bases, leaving 14 bases of the junction unmatched. The CDR3 totals 15 residues. The CDR3 DNA sequence: TGTGCCAGCAGTTTCTCGGACAGGCCGGGTATAGGGCAGTACTTC. Protein product: CASSFSDRPGIGQYF.

The chain recombines TRBV19 with TRBJ1-5; D is perhaps TRBD1 (6 bases). This CDR3 region has 15 residues. Trimming shortened V by 6 bases and J by 1 base, and 13 bases separated the two germline ends. CDR1 is LNHDA and CDR2 is SQIVND in the germline V gene (reference sequence). This chain's CDR3 is CASRYRVLSNQPQHF. CDR3 nucleotide sequence: TGTGCCAGTAGATACAGGGTATTAAGCAATCAGCCCCAGCATTTT.

The V gene is TRBV14, the J gene TRBJ2-3, with 10 bases matching TRBD2. The CDR3 covers 15 residues. CDR1 is SGHDN and CDR2 is FVKESK in the germline V gene. Trimming removed 5 bases from V and 2 bases from J; junction bases left unmatched: 4. The CDR3 here is CASSIGTSDTDTQYF. CDR3 nucleotides: TGTGCCAGCAGCATCGGGACTAGCGACACAGATACGCAGTATTTT.

V is TRBV19 and J is TRBJ1-1; no clear D. The CDR3 runs 15 residues. In germline, CDR1 is LNHDA, CDR2 SQIVND (reference sequence). Between the trimmed V and J ends, which lost 7 bases and 1 base, there was a span of 16 bases. CDR3 DNA: TGTGCCAGTATGATCTGGCGGAACCAGAACACTGAAGCTTTCTTT. Protein sequence: CASMIWRNQNTEAFF.

The rearrangement joins TRBV5-1 to TRBJ2-1; 8 bases are shared with TRBD2. CDR1 is SGHRS and CDR2 is YFSETQ in the germline V gene. Trimming took 7 bases from V and 4 from J; bases not matched to a gene: 10. The CDR3 is made up of 15 amino acids. CDR3 nucleotide sequence: TGCGCCAGCGCAGCGGGAGCAGGAGGGTACAATGAGCAGTTCTTC. Its protein is CASAAGAGGYNEQFF.

This chain joins TRBV11-3 and TRBJ1-5; 7 nucleotides match TRBD1. V lost 8 bases to trimming and J lost 7 bases; unmatched junction nucleotides: 14. The CDR3 sequence is 15 residues long. The germline V gene has CDR1 SGHNT and CDR2 YENEEA. The CDR3 nucleotides are TGTGCCAGCGCTGAGAACAGGGGATTGTGGCAGCCCCAGCATTTT. Residues: CASAENRGLWQPQHF. Full variable domain (outside the CDR3, taken from reference TRBV11-3 and TRBJ1-5): EAGVVQSPRYKIIEKKQPVAFWCNPISGHNTLYWYLQNLGQGPELLIRYENEEAVDDSQLPKDRFSAERLKGVDSTLKIQPAELGDSAVYLCASAENRGLWQPQHFGDGTRLSIL.

The rearrangement links TRBV9 to TRBJ2-2, with 8 bases matching TRBD2. The V and J ends lost 6 bases and 2 bases, in that order; junction bases with no gene match: 6. The V gene's germline CDR1 is SGDLS and CDR2 YYNGEE. The CDR3 consists of 15 residues. The CDR3 DNA reads TGTGCCAGCAACGGGGGGGCGGGTAACACCGGGGAGCTGTTTTTT. It specifies CASNGGAGNTGELFF.

A single count supports this clone. The genes are TRBV4-2 and TRBJ2-4; TRBD1 might be the D (6 bases). V was cut by 0 bases and J by 3 bases, with 15 bases left in between. Germline CDR1 is LGHNA and CDR2 is YNFKEQ. CDR3 length equals 17 residues. DNA for the CDR3: TGTGCCAGCAGCCAAGATACTCCTTCGGGACACAAAAACATTCAGTACTTC. This translates into CASSQDTPSGHKNIQYF.

Written as DNA, the CDR3 is TGTGCCAGCAGCCCACGACTAGCGGGGGTACCCGGGGAGCTGTTTTTT. It codes for CASSPRLAGVPGELFF. The gene calls are TRBV9 and TRBJ2-2; 12 bases are shared with TRBD2. Per the germline V gene, CDR1 is SGDLS and CDR2 is YYNGEE. J gave up 6 bases and V 4 bases, and 7 bases lay outside the gene matches. The CDR3 spans 16 residues.

The gene calls are TRBV27 and TRBJ1-1, with 10 bases matching TRBD1. V gave up 2 bases and J gave up 1 base; unmatched junction bases: 10. Germline V lookup: CDR1 MNHEY, CDR2 SMNVEV (reference sequence). The CDR3 runs to 18 residues. The CDR3 loop reads CASSLRSGTGARNTEAFF. CDR3 bases: TGTGCCAGCAGTTTACGTTCCGGGACAGGGGCACGGAACACTGAAGCTTTCTTT.

This clone was observed a few times. This chain joins TRBV28 and TRBJ2-2; 15 bases map to TRBD2. Losses at the gene ends were 6 bases for V and 0 bases for J; bases not matched to a gene: 11. Germline values: CDR1 MDHEN, CDR2 SYDVKM. There are 20 residues in the CDR3. Here the CDR3 reads CASSYGPGTSGGTNTGELFF. The DNA of the CDR3 is TGTGCCAGCAGCTATGGCCCCGGGACTAGCGGGGGGACGAACACCGGGGAGCTGTTTTTT. The variable domain in full, completed from reference TRBV28 and TRBJ2-2, reads DVKVTQSSRYLVKRTGEKVFLECVQDMDHENMFWYRQDPGLGLRLIYFSYDVKMKEKGDIPEGYSVSREKKERFSLILESASTNQTSMYLCASSYGPGTSGGTNTGELFFGEGSRLTVL.

The chain has TRBV6-1 and TRBJ2-4; TRBD1 aligns across 7 bases. The V gene end was trimmed by 7 bases and the J gene end by 4 bases; junction bases not matched to a gene: 4. Germline lookup yields CDR1 MNHNS and CDR2 SASEGT. The CDR3 covers 13 residues. The CDR3 DNA is TGTGCCAGCACCCCGGGACAGAAAAACATTCAGTACTTC. Amino acid sequence: CASTPGQKNIQYF.

The V call is TRBV9, the J call TRBJ1-5; D possibly corresponds to TRBD1 (5 bases). The V end was cut by 3 bases, the J end by 2 bases, with 9 bases between. The CDR3 sequence is 14 residues long. Germline V CDR1 and CDR2: SGDLS, YYNGEE. The CDR3 DNA sequence: TGTGCCAGCAGCGAGGGGTCGGGCAATCAGCCCCAGCATTTT. Translated: CASSEGSGNQPQHF.

The V gene is TRBV6-1, the J gene TRBJ1-6; 7 positions agree with TRBD1. In germline, CDR1 is MNHNS, CDR2 SASEGT. After removal of 5 bases from V and 10 bases from J, the junction contained 5 bases not matched to a gene. This CDR3 has 13 residues. This chain's CDR3 is CASSPLTGSPLHF. The CDR3 DNA reads as TGTGCCAGCAGTCCACTGACAGGGTCACCCCTCCACTTT.

This clone was found a few times. The CDR3 loop reads CSAMRGETQYF. CDR3 nucleotides: TGCAGTGCTATGCGGGGAGAGACCCAGTACTTC. The chain links TRBV20-1 to TRBJ2-5; tentative D call: TRBD2 (6 bases). Trimming stripped 4 bases from V and 4 bases from J, with 7 bases between. Germline CDR1 and CDR2: DFQATT and SNEGSKA (reference sequence). The CDR3 contains 11 residues.

The chain links TRBV27 to TRBJ2-6; the D gene is possibly TRBD2 (6 bases). The germline V gene has CDR1 MNHEY and CDR2 SMNVEV (reference sequence). This CDR3 is built from 16 residues. V lost 5 bases and J 0 bases, leaving 11 bases between the germline ends. The CDR3 bases are TGTGCCAGCAGTATGGGGACTGGCTCTGGGGCCAACGTCCTGACTTTC. Translating it yields CASSMGTGSGANVLTF.

This chain joins TRBV28 and TRBJ1-1; D gene ambiguous. Germline assignment: CDR1 MDHEN and CDR2 SYDVKM. The CDR3 has 14 amino acids. The V and J ends lost 6 bases and 1 base respectively, with 12 bases between them. In nucleotides, the CDR3 is TGTGCCAGCAGACGCTCGAGTAAGAACACTGAAGCTTTCTTT. Translation: CASRRSSKNTEAFF. Supplemented by reference TRBV28 and TRBJ1-1, the full variable domain reads DVKVTQSSRYLVKRTGEKVFLECVQDMDHENMFWYRQDPGLGLRLIYFSYDVKMKEKGDIPEGYSVSREKKERFSLILESASTNQTSMYLCASRRSSKNTEAFFGQGTRLTVV.

This clone was counted a few times. The chain links TRBV27 to TRBJ1-1, with D perhaps TRBD1 (6 bases). Trimming removed 6 bases from V and 5 bases from J, with 13 bases in between. Germline lookup yields CDR1 MNHEY and CDR2 SMNVEV (reference sequence). There are 13 residues in the CDR3. The CDR3 bases are TGTGCCAGCAGGTACAGGGTGGGGACTGAAGCTTTCTTT. Translation: CASRYRVGTEAFF.

This clone was observed a handful of times. The chain links TRBV5-1 to TRBJ2-3; D is unclear. V was clipped by 7 bases and J by 1 base, with 10 bases between them. The CDR3 loop spans 13 amino acids. Germline V gene lookup returns CDR1 SGHRS and CDR2 YFSETQ. The CDR3 bases are TGCGCCAGCGTACCCCAGGGCACAGATACGCAGTATTTT. It is translated as CASVPQGTDTQYF.